These 29 T cell receptor beta chains were sequenced from one sample in a study of T cell repertoires in cytomegalovirus infection. TCRdb re-called the reads through MiXCR, storing one row per CDR3 protein. The sample includes around 320,000 distinct CDR3 sequences, over 7.5% of them seen just once. Sequencing was carried out using PBMCs. These receptor sequences come from a human donor in good health (CMV status not recorded). Some clones in this sample may be carry-over from other donors' samples.

DNA of the CDR3: TGTGCCACCACACCGGACGGGACCGGTGAAAAACTGTTTTTT. Protein: CATTPDGTGEKLFF. The gene calls are TRBV7-9 and TRBJ1-4; D might be TRBD1 (5 bases). This CDR3 is built from 14 residues. V gave up 10 bases and J gave up 7 bases, with 19 bases separating them. The germline CDR1 and CDR2 sequences are SEHNR and FQNEAQ (reference sequence).

The chain carries TRBV7-4 and TRBJ2-3, with TRBD2 matching 7 bases. Trimming at V came to 7 bases and at J to 6 bases, leaving 13 bases not matched to a gene. CDR3 size: 15 residues. CDR1 is SGHVT and CDR2 is SQSDAQ in the germline V gene. In DNA, the CDR3 is TGTGCCAGCAATCCCCCCGGCCCCGGGAGGGATACGCAGTATTTT. It yields the protein CASNPPGPGRDTQYF. The variable domain in full, with the rest retrieved from reference TRBV7-4 and TRBJ2-3, is GAGVSQSPRYKVAKRGRDVALRCDSISGHVTLYWYRQTLGQGSEVLTYSQSDAQRDKSGRPSGRFSAERPERSVSTLKIQRTEQGDSAVYLCASNPPGPGRDTQYFGPGTRLTVL.

In its sample, this clonotype was seen many times. V usage is TRBV7-2 and J usage is TRBJ2-3, with D perhaps TRBD1 or TRBD2 (6 bases each). Per the germline V gene, CDR1 is SGHTA and CDR2 is FQGNSA. Trimming stripped 3 bases from V and 7 bases from J, with 11 bases between. The CDR3 extends over 13 amino acids. The CDR3 reads CASSFGGANTQYF. The CDR3 nucleotides read TGTGCCAGCAGCTTCGGGGGCGCGAATACGCAGTATTTT.

The V gene is TRBV12-3 or TRBV12-4, the J gene TRBJ2-4; D possibly corresponds to TRBD1 (6 bases). V lost 5 bases and J lost 4, with 12 bases in between. The CDR3 is made up of 14 amino acids. This chain's CDR3 is CASSPQGEKNIQYF. CDR3 DNA: TGTGCCAGCAGTCCACAGGGAGAGAAAAACATTCAGTACTTC.

In this sample, this clonotype turned up a few times. The rearrangement links TRBV28 to TRBJ2-3; TRBD2 agrees at 7 bases. The germline CDR1 and CDR2 sequences are MDHEN and SYDVKM. The CDR3 runs to 15 residues. Germline trimming cut 7 bases from V and 2 bases from J; bases unmatched to any gene: 9. DNA of the CDR3: TGTGCCAGCATAGGGACCGGGACTACCACAGATACGCAGTATTTT. As protein: CASIGTGTTTDTQYF. The full variable domain, rest sourced from reference TRBV28 and TRBJ2-3, is DVKVTQSSRYLVKRTGEKVFLECVQDMDHENMFWYRQDPGLGLRLIYFSYDVKMKEKGDIPEGYSVSREKKERFSLILESASTNQTSMYLCASIGTGTTTDTQYFGPGTRLTVL.

This clonotype was found a few times. The junction and the germline gene differ at one end; a read error may be behind it. The gene calls are TRBV20-1 and TRBJ1-5; no reliable D call. The V gene's germline CDR1 is DFQATT and CDR2 SNEGSKA (reference sequence). The CDR3 totals 13 residues. The CDR3 region is CSARAVVGQPQHF. CDR3 bases: TGCAGTGCCAGAGCGGTGGTGGGGCAGCCCCAGCATTTT.

This clonotype was found once. The J gene is TRBJ1-4, the V gene TRBV28; D not certain. CDR1 and CDR2 (germline): MDHEN, SYDVKM. Trimming left V 2 bases short and J 7 bases short, with 11 bases between. This CDR3 region has 14 residues. In nucleotides, the CDR3 is TGTGCCAGCAGTTTACCGGTATATGGTGAAAAACTGTTTTTT. Encoded protein: CASSLPVYGEKLFF.

This clonotype was seen ten or more times. The J gene is TRBJ2-7, the V gene TRBV10-3; 12 bases are shared with TRBD1. CDR1 and CDR2 from the germline V gene are ENHRY and SYGVKD. With 3 bases clipped from V and 7 bases from J, the junction kept 7 bases outside the gene matches. The CDR3 runs 15 residues. CDR3 DNA sequence: TGTGCCATCAGTGATCGGGACAGGGGGCGAGAAGAGCAGTACTTC. Its protein product is CAISDRDRGREEQYF.

The genes are TRBV20-1 and TRBJ2-2; 7 bases map to TRBD1. The junction had 13 bases not matched to a gene; V was cut back by 4 bases and J by 2 bases. CDR3 size: 17 residues. The germline V gene has CDR1 DFQATT and CDR2 SNEGSKA (reference sequence). CDR3 sequence reads: CSANLPRQGYNTGELFF. Written as DNA, the CDR3 is TGCAGTGCTAACCTGCCGCGACAGGGTTATAACACCGGGGAGCTGTTTTTT.

The chain recombines TRBV7-4 with TRBJ1-1; maybe TRBD1 (5 bases). V lost 3 bases to trimming and J lost 5 bases, with 16 bases between them. This CDR3 region has 15 residues. Germline CDR1 SGHVT, CDR2 SQSDAQ. CDR3 protein: CASSLVAGPGTEAFF. The CDR3 DNA follows: TGTGCCAGCAGCTTGGTGGCGGGGCCCGGGACTGAAGCTTTCTTT.

V gene TRBV20-1 combines with J gene TRBJ2-3, with D unresolved. The ends were cut back, 2 bases at V and 11 bases at J, with 11 bases in the middle. The CDR3 sequence is 11 residues long. Germline V gene sequence: CDR1 DFQATT, CDR2 SNEGSKA (reference sequence). This chain's CDR3 is CSARSSPKQYF. In DNA, the CDR3 is TGCAGTGCTAGATCGTCCCCCAAGCAGTATTTT.

This clonotype occurred a few times. The V call is TRBV6-1, the J call TRBJ2-1, with D possibly being TRBD1 (6 bases). The CDR3 runs 14 residues. The V end lost 5 bases, the J end lost 5 bases, and 13 bases lay between the germline ends. CDR1 MNHNS and CDR2 SASEGT come from the germline V gene. The CDR3 DNA follows: TGTGCCAGCAGTTACCTAGGGGGTAACAATGAGCAGTTCTTC. As protein: CASSYLGGNNEQFF.

This sequence joins TRBV12-3 or TRBV12-4 and TRBJ2-3; 8 bases match TRBD2. This CDR3 has 14 amino acids. V lost 4 bases to trimming and J lost 5 bases; unmatched junction nucleotides: 5. CDR3 in DNA: TGTGCCAGCAGTTGGTACGGGAGGGGAGATACGCAGTATTTT. Residues: CASSWYGRGDTQYF.

This chain uses TRBV19 with TRBJ1-1; D is uncertain. This CDR3 contains 13 residues. Germline values: CDR1 LNHDA, CDR2 SQIVND (reference sequence). The germline V and J ends were trimmed by 8 bases and 1 base, with 11 bases remaining between them. The CDR3 sequence is CASSRAWNTEAFF. The DNA for the CDR3 is TGTGCCAGTTCTAGGGCGTGGAACACTGAAGCTTTCTTT.

This clonotype was observed at least ten times. The chain combines TRBV7-2 with TRBJ2-7; TRBD2 matches at 8 bases. V gave up 3 bases and J gave up 4 bases; unmatched junction bases: 8. Germline V gene lookup returns CDR1 SGHTA and CDR2 FQGNSA. CDR3 length: 15 amino acids. The chain's CDR3 is CASSFVIRGGYEQYF. DNA for the CDR3: TGTGCCAGCAGCTTCGTTATCCGGGGGGGTTACGAGCAGTACTTC.

The rearrangement links TRBV7-2 to TRBJ2-5; no clear D. CDR3 length equals 12 residues. Per germline, CDR1 SGHTA and CDR2 FQGNSA. The germline V and J ends were trimmed by 2 bases and 5 bases, with 6 bases remaining between them. The CDR3 DNA reads TGTGCCAGCAGCTTAAACCGGGAGACCCAGTACTTC. Residues: CASSLNRETQYF.

The table lists this clonotype with many counts. The chain carries TRBV7-2 and TRBJ2-3, with D perhaps given as TRBD1 or TRBD2 (6 bases each). The CDR3 runs to 13 residues. Deletions cut 9 bases from V and 0 bases from J, with 10 bases between. Germline CDR1 SGHTA, CDR2 FQGNSA. The CDR3 nucleotides are TGTGCCAGTAGGGGGGCTAGCACAGATACGCAGTATTTT. Amino acids: CASRGASTDTQYF.

CDR3 sequence reads: CASSTLRTSGGLGELFF. In nucleotides, the CDR3 is TGTGCCAGCAGCACCCTCCGGACTAGCGGGGGGTTGGGGGAGCTGTTTTTT. The genes are TRBV7-2 and TRBJ2-2; 14 bases agree with TRBD2. CDR1 SGHTA and CDR2 FQGNSA come from the germline V gene. The CDR3 is 17 residues long. V dropped 5 bases and J dropped 8; count of bases not matched to a gene: 10.

V is TRBV4-1 and J is TRBJ2-7; TRBD2 agrees at 8 bases. CDR1 is MGHRA and CDR2 is YSYEKL in the germline V gene. The CDR3 length is 15 residues. Trimming at V came to 7 bases and at J to 0 bases, leaving 8 bases not matched to a gene. CDR3 sequence (DNA): TGCGCCAGCAAAAGCGTAAGCGGGAGCTCCTACGAGCAGTACTTC. Amino acids: CASKSVSGSSYEQYF.

This clonotype was detected many times. CDR3 nucleotides: TGCGCCAGCAGCTTGGGGGACAATGAAGCTTTCTTT. Translating gives CASSLGDNEAFF. This sequence joins TRBV5-1 and TRBJ1-1; perhaps TRBD1 as D (6 bases). The CDR3 runs 12 residues. Germline values: CDR1 SGHRS, CDR2 YFSETQ. V was shortened by 0 bases and J by 7 bases, with 7 bases between the two germline ends.

The rearrangement uses TRBV2 and TRBJ1-6; no clear D gene. The CDR3 loop spans 15 amino acids. In germline, CDR1 is SNHLY, CDR2 FYNNEI. The ends were cut back, 3 bases at V and 8 bases at J, with 14 bases in the middle. The CDR3 nucleotides are TGTGCCAGCAGTGATCGGCAAGGTCAAGATTCACCCCTCCACTTT. Translated, it gives CASSDRQGQDSPLHF.

This sequence joins TRBV19 and TRBJ1-6; the D is unclear. Trimming left V 5 bases short and J 10 bases short, with 18 bases between. The CDR3 sequence is 15 residues long. Germline-derived CDR1 and CDR2 are LNHDA and SQIVND (reference sequence). The CDR3 DNA follows: TGTGCCAGTAGTCCCGCTTCGGACGCCGGATCACCCCTCCACTTT. Its protein is CASSPASDAGSPLHF.

Remarks on this clonotype: This sequence may be a read error, since a much larger clone differs from it by one base. V is TRBV7-9 and J is TRBJ2-6; a weak D match, TRBD1 (5 bases). The V gene's germline CDR1 is SEHNR and CDR2 FQNEAQ (reference sequence). The ends were cut back, 6 bases at V and 3 bases at J, with 21 bases in the middle. The CDR3 is 18 amino acids. CDR3 loop: CASRLKTRGADGANVLTF. DNA for the CDR3: TGTGCCAGCAGACTTAAAACAAGGGGCGCGGATGGGGCCAACGTCCTGACTTTC.

This clonotype appeared many times. The V call is TRBV27, the J call TRBJ2-7; a weak D match, TRBD1 (6 bases). Germline V gene sequence: CDR1 MNHEY, CDR2 SMNVEV (reference sequence). The CDR3 length is 13 residues. Deletions cut 6 bases from V and 4 bases from J, with 13 bases between. The CDR3 here is CASRIRGRYEQYF. CDR3 bases: TGTGCCAGCAGGATCAGGGGTAGATACGAGCAGTACTTC.

This sequence joins TRBV6-4 and TRBJ2-3; 8 positions agree with TRBD1. With 6 bases clipped from V and 5 bases from J, the junction kept 7 bases outside the gene matches. Germline V gene sequence: CDR1 MRHNA, CDR2 SNTAGT. The CDR3 runs 14 residues. The CDR3 region is CASSQTGAKDTQYF. In DNA, the CDR3 is TGTGCCAGCAGCCAGACAGGGGCAAAAGATACGCAGTATTTT.

The rearrangement uses TRBV2 and TRBJ1-2; 7 bases map to TRBD1. The CDR3 loop spans 15 amino acids. Germline CDR1 reads SNHLY; CDR2 reads FYNNEI. The junction had 4 bases not matched to a gene; V was cut back by 2 bases and J by 1 base. CDR3 protein: CASSEFGTVNYGYTF. CDR3 nucleotides: TGTGCCAGCAGTGAATTCGGGACAGTTAACTATGGCTACACCTTC.

The chain combines TRBV7-2 with TRBJ2-1; maybe TRBD2 (6 bases). From germline, CDR1 is SGHTA and CDR2 FQGNSA. The V end was cut by 5 bases, the J end by 6 bases, with 11 bases between. This CDR3 has 13 amino acids. This chain's CDR3 is CASSPTGSNEQFF. The CDR3 DNA sequence: TGTGCCAGCAGCCCCACCGGGAGCAATGAGCAGTTCTTC. The full variable domain, rest sourced from reference TRBV7-2 and TRBJ2-1, is GAGVSQSPSNKVTEKGKDVELRCDPISGHTALYWYRQSLGQGLEFLIYFQGNSAPDKSGLPSDRFSAERTGGSVSTLTIQRTQQEDSAVYLCASSPTGSNEQFFGPGTRLTVL.

A few counts support this clonotype. The genes are TRBV28 and TRBJ2-1; D might be TRBD2 (6 bases). Germline values: CDR1 MDHEN, CDR2 SYDVKM. Trimming cost V 6 bases and J 2 bases, with 20 bases left between them. The CDR3 sequence is 17 residues long. The CDR3, as DNA: TGTGCCAGCAGCCCCCTCAAAGGATTAGCGGCCTACAATGAGCAGTTCTTC. Encoded protein: CASSPLKGLAAYNEQFF. The whole variable domain, remainder taken from reference TRBV28 and TRBJ2-1, is DVKVTQSSRYLVKRTGEKVFLECVQDMDHENMFWYRQDPGLGLRLIYFSYDVKMKEKGDIPEGYSVSREKKERFSLILESASTNQTSMYLCASSPLKGLAAYNEQFFGPGTRLTVL.

This clonotype was counted many times. This chain connects TRBV4-1 to TRBJ1-2; D might be TRBD1 (5 bases). V was trimmed by 1 base and J by 6 bases, leaving 21 bases between them. The germline CDR1 and CDR2 sequences are MGHRA and YSYEKL. This CDR3 region has 17 residues. CDR3 in DNA: TGCGCCAGCAGCCAAGTGTTTTCAGGGACGGGGGAGAATGGCTACACCTTC. This translates into CASSQVFSGTGENGYTF.